A single sample gave rise to the 17 T cell receptor beta chains below, sequenced in a study of T cells after yellow fever vaccination. Via MiXCR, TCRdb re-called the 5' RACE reads, giving one row per CDR3 protein. The sample has roughly 120,000 distinct CDR3 sequences; under 9% are singletons. This material consisted of CD8+ T cells sorted from PBMCs, taken 45 days after the yellow fever booster vaccination. The receptors shown here come from a man aged 25-45 years who received the YFV17D yellow fever vaccine.

The sample holds many counts of this clonotype. The chain has TRBV7-2 and TRBJ2-7; no clear D gene. The CDR3 is 14 amino acids. Trimming shortened V by 5 bases and J by 0 bases, and 11 bases separated the two germline ends. Per the germline V gene, CDR1 is SGHTA and CDR2 is FQGNSA. CDR3 coding DNA: TGTGCCAGCAGCATCACAGAAACCTCCTACGAGCAGTACTTC. As protein: CASSITETSYEQYF.

Ten or more counts support this clonotype. The chain uses TRBV29-1 and TRBJ2-5; 13 bases are a match to TRBD2. This CDR3 contains 15 residues. Germline V gene lookup returns CDR1 SQVTM and CDR2 ANQGSEA. The V segment lost 3 bases and the J segment 5 bases; nucleotides outside the gene matches: 6. The DNA for the CDR3 is TGCAGCGTTGAGAAGGGACTAGCGGGATGGGAGACCCAGTACTTC. It encodes CSVEKGLAGWETQYF.

This chain joins TRBV6-2 or TRBV6-3 and TRBJ2-5, with D possibly TRBD2 on 6 matching bases. CDR3 size: 15 residues. Germline V gives CDR1 MNHEY, CDR2 SVGEGT. The V end was cut by 3 bases, the J end by 3 bases, with 14 bases between. The CDR3, as DNA: TGTGCCAGCAGTTATAAGGGGACTGGAGAAGAGACCCAGTACTTC. Translated: CASSYKGTGEETQYF.

This clonotype was picked up many times. V is TRBV20-1 and J is TRBJ2-1; D is unresolved. This CDR3 contains 15 residues. The germline gives CDR1 DFQATT, CDR2 SNEGSKA (reference sequence). V dropped 0 bases and J dropped 3 bases, with 12 bases sitting between them. The CDR3, as DNA: TGCAGTGCTAGAGAGGGTATAGCCTACTACAATGAGCAGTTCTTC. Translating it yields CSAREGIAYYNEQFF.

The table lists this clonotype with a few counts. The chain is built from TRBV3-1 and TRBJ1-1, with D maybe TRBD1 (5 bases). The CDR3 contains 12 residues. Germline lookup yields CDR1 LGHDT and CDR2 YNNKEL (reference sequence). V dropped 6 bases and J dropped 7 bases, with 12 bases sitting between them. The CDR3: CASSHSGGEAFF. For the CDR3, the DNA is TGTGCCAGCAGTCATTCCGGGGGTGAAGCTTTCTTT. The complete variable domain, with remaining parts taken from reference TRBV3-1 and TRBJ1-1, reads DTAVSQTPKYLVTQMGNDKSIKCEQNLGHDTMYWYKQDSKKFLKIMFSYNNKELIINETVPNRFSPKSPDKAHLNLHINSLELGDSAVYFCASSHSGGEAFFGQGTRLTVV.

With respect to this clonotype: Possible read error: a much larger clone is one base away. The V and J genes are TRBV9 and TRBJ2-5; D remains unclear. This CDR3 has 13 residues. From germline, CDR1 is SGDLS and CDR2 YYNGEE. V was cut by 0 bases and J by 5 bases, with 8 bases left in between. In DNA form, the CDR3 reads TGTGCCAGCAGCGTAGGCCTTGCGGAGACCCAGTACTTC. It specifies CASSVGLAETQYF.

Of note for this clonotype: The final CDR3 position lacks the conserved phenylalanine or tryptophan, pointing to a likely read error. The chain has TRBV4-2 and TRBJ2-1; D might be TRBD2 (5 bases). V was clipped by 0 bases and J by 2 bases, with 14 bases between them. Germline CDR1 and CDR2: LGHNA and YNFKEQ. This CDR3 is 17 amino acids long. The DNA for the CDR3 is TGTGCCAGCAGCCAAGAGGGAGCGCATACCACCTACAATGAGCAGTTCGTC. This gives the protein CASSQEGAHTTYNEQFV.

Ten or more counts support this clonotype. CDR3 nucleotide sequence: TGCGCCAGCAGCTTCGGGGCTCCCTCCTACGAGCAGTACTTC. Its protein is CASSFGAPSYEQYF. The rearrangement links TRBV5-1 to TRBJ2-7; the D gene could be TRBD1 or TRBD2 (5 bases each). The germline V gene encodes CDR1 SGHRS and CDR2 YFSETQ. This CDR3 region has 14 residues. Trimming shortened V by 2 bases and J by 0 bases, and 9 bases separated the two germline ends.

This clonotype showed up many times. The V call is TRBV5-5, the J call TRBJ2-1; D call uncertain. Germline CDR1 SGHKS, CDR2 YYEKEE (reference sequence). This CDR3 is built from 15 residues. Trimming took off 0 bases at V and 2 bases at J, with 9 bases between the two ends. The CDR3 nucleotides read TGTGCCAGCAGCTTGGAGGCCACGGCCTACAATGAGCAGTTCTTC. Encoded protein: CASSLEATAYNEQFF.

The J gene is TRBJ2-3, the V gene TRBV6-1; 9 positions agree with TRBD2. In germline, CDR1 is MNHNS, CDR2 SASEGT. The CDR3 has 16 residues. Trimming at V came to 6 bases and at J to 6 bases, leaving 13 bases not matched to a gene. For the CDR3, the DNA is TGTGCCAGCAGCCCCGGTTTGCGGGAGGGCCTCGATACGCAGTATTTT. It yields the protein CASSPGLREGLDTQYF.

This clonotype showed up many times. The rearrangement links TRBV7-7 to TRBJ2-3; D is unresolved. The V end lost 5 bases, the J end lost 6 bases, and 15 bases lay between the germline ends. This CDR3 is built from 14 residues. CDR1 and CDR2 from the germline V gene are SSHAT and FNYEAQ (reference sequence). CDR3 amino acids: CASSPTEPPDTQYF. The CDR3 bases are TGTGCCAGCAGCCCAACGGAACCCCCGGATACGCAGTATTTT.

The chain joins TRBV9 to TRBJ2-7; 9 bases are a match to TRBD1. The germline gives CDR1 SGDLS, CDR2 YYNGEE. This CDR3 is 14 amino acids long. Germline trimming cut 8 bases from V and 7 bases from J; bases unmatched to any gene: 13. The DNA of the CDR3 is TGTGCCAGTGGCCCCGGGACAGGGATTGGTGAGCAGTACTTC. It encodes CASGPGTGIGEQYF.

For this clonotype: A read error is possible here, since a much larger clone lies one base away. The chain recombines TRBV4-3 with TRBJ2-7; D is possibly TRBD1 (6 bases). Germline-derived CDR1 and CDR2 are LGHNA and YSLEER. The CDR3 is 16 residues long. In DNA, the CDR3 is TGCGCCAGCATCCAAGATCGGCTAAGGGGGATCTACGAGCAGTACTTC. Translation gives CASIQDRLRGIYEQYF.

J is TRBJ2-1 and V is TRBV9; 7 bases agree with TRBD2. Unmatched junction bases numbered 4, after V lost 2 bases and J lost 2 bases. The CDR3 spans 15 residues. Looked up from germline, CDR1 is SGDLS and CDR2 is YYNGEE. The CDR3 is CASSVTSAAYNEQFF. The CDR3 DNA reads as TGTGCCAGCAGCGTTACTAGCGCCGCCTACAATGAGCAGTTCTTC.

This clonotype appeared many times. The V gene is TRBV28, the J gene TRBJ2-7; TRBD1 might be the D (6 bases). Germline-derived CDR1 and CDR2 are MDHEN and SYDVKM. The CDR3 covers 16 residues. The germline V and J ends were trimmed by 8 bases and 6 bases, with 26 bases remaining between them. In nucleotides, the CDR3 is TGTGCCAGCTCCCAAATGACAGGAAGGTTATTACCCGAGCAGTACTTC. This encodes CASSQMTGRLLPEQYF.

This clonotype was counted ten times or more. The J gene is TRBJ2-7, the V gene TRBV12-3 or TRBV12-4; 14 bases agree with TRBD2. The CDR3 is made up of 16 amino acids. V trimming: 3 bases; J trimming: 5 bases; junction bases outside the gene matches: 6. The DNA of the CDR3 is TGTGCCAGCAGTTTGGGACTAGCGGGAGTATTGAACGAGCAGTACTTC. Protein product: CASSLGLAGVLNEQYF.

This clonotype was recorded many times. The chain combines TRBV7-9 with TRBJ1-6; 9 bases align to TRBD1. Germline CDR1 reads SEHNR; CDR2 reads FQNEAQ (reference sequence). This CDR3 is built from 14 residues. Trimming at V came to 4 bases and at J to 9 bases, leaving 4 bases not matched to a gene. CDR3 DNA sequence: TGTGCCAGCAGCTCGGGACAGGGCGGTTCACCCCTCCACTTT. This codes for CASSSGQGGSPLHF.